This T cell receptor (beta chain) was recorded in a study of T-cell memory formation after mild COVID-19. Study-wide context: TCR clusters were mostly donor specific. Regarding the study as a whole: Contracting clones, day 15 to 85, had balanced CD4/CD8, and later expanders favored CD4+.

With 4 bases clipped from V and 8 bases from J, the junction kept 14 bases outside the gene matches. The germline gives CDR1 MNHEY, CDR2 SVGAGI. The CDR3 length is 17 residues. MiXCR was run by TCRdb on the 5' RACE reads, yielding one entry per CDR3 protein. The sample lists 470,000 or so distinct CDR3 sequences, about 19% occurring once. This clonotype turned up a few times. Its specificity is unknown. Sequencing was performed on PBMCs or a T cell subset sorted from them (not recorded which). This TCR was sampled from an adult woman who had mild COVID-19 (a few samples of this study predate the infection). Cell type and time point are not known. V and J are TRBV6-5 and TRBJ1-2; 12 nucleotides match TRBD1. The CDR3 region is CASSFGLGTGGLRGYTF. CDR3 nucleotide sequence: TGTGCCAGCAGTTTCGGACTCGGGACAGGGGGCTTAAGAGGCTACACCTTC.